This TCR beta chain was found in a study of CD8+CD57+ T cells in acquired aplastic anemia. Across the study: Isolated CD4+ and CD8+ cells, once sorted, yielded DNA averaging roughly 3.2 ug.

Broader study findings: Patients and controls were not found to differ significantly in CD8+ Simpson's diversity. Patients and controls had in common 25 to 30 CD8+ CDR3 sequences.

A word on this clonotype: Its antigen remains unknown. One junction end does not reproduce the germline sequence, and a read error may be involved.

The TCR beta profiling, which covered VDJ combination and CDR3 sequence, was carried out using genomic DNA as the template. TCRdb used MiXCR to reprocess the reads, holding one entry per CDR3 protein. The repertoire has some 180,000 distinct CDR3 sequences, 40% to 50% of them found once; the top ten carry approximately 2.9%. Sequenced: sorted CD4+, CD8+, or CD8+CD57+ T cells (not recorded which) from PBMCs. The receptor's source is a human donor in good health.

The CDR3, as DNA: TGTGCCAGCAGCCAAGGCGCCTGGGGCACCGGGGGGCTGTTTTTT. Its translation: CASSQGAWGTGGLFF. The V and J genes are TRBV7-2 and TRBJ2-2, with a weak D call TRBD2 (6 bases). CDR3 length equals 15 residues. Germline V gene sequence: CDR1 SGHTA, CDR2 FQGNSA.